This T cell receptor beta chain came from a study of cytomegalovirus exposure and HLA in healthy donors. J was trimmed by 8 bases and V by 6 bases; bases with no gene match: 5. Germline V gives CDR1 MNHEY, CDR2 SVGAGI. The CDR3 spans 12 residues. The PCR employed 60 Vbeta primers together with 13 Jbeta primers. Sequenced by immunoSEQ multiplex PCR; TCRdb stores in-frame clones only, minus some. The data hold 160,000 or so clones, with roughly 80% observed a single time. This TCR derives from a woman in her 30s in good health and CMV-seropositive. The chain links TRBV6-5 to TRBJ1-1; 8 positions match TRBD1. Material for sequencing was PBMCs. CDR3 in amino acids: CASRPWTGEAFF. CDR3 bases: TGTGCCAGCAGGCCGTGGACAGGGGAAGCTTTCTTT.